The present entry profiles one TCR beta chain with its context. MiXCR was run by TCRdb on the PCR reads, yielding one entry per CDR3 protein. The profile shows some 40,000 distinct CDR3 sequences, more than 20% of them singletons. This sample was taken from a study of molecular identifiers for immune sequencing clone quantification. The CDR3 covers 13 residues. Per germline, CDR1 MNHEY and CDR2 SVGEGT. J lost 6 bases, V lost 6 bases, and 5 bases had no gene match. This TCR was recovered from a human donor in good health. Some libraries in this study had Jurkat cell RNA spiked in. The sequenced sample was naive CD8+ T cells from blood, with Jurkat cell RNA spiked in. As for subset: FACS-sorted CD8+CD4-CCR7+CD45RA+ naive T cells. The rearrangement joins TRBV6-2 or TRBV6-3 to TRBJ2-1, with TRBD1 identical over 7 bases. The CDR3 region is CASSSGTANEQFF. DNA for the CDR3: TGTGCCAGCAGCTCCGGGACAGCCAATGAGCAGTTCTTC.